This T cell receptor (beta chain) was captured in a study of T-cell memory formation after mild COVID-19. Study outcomes and limitations: For contracting clones, CD4+ ones sat mainly in CM and EM, CD8+ in EMRA.

Each CDR3 protein is one row after TCRdb ran MiXCR on the 5' RACE reads. The sample includes around 340,000 distinct CDR3 sequences, about an eighth of them seen just once. This clonotype has a handful of counts. Its cognate antigen is unknown. The TCR comes from a man aged 18 to 35 who had mild COVID-19 (a few samples of this study predate the infection). Cell type and time point are not known. The sequencing input was PBMCs or a T cell subset sorted from them (not recorded which).

DNA of the CDR3: TGCAGCGGTAACGGCTGGACAGGGGAGCGGGAGACCCAGTACTTC. The encoded protein is CSGNGWTGERETQYF. The chain joins TRBV29-1 to TRBJ2-5; TRBD1 matches 9 bases. The ends lost 7 bases at V and 5 bases at J; junction bases unmatched: 14. This CDR3 spans 15 amino acids. Germline loops: CDR1 SQVTM, CDR2 ANQGSEA.